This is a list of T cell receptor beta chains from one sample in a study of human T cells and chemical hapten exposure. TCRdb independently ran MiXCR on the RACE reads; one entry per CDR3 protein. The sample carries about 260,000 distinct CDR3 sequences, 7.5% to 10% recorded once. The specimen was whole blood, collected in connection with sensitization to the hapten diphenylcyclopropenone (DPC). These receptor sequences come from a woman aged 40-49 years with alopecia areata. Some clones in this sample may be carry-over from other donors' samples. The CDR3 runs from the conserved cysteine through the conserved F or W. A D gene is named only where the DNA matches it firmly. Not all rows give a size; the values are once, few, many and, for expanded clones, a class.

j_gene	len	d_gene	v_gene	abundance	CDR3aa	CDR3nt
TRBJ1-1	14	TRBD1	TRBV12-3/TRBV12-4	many	CASSFYRGPTEAFF	TGTGCCAGCAGTTTTTACAGGGGGCCCACTGAAGCTTTCTTT
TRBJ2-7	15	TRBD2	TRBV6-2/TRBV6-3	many	CASSGTSGSTYEQYF	TGTGCCAGCAGCGGTACTAGCGGGAGTACTTACGAGCAGTACTTC
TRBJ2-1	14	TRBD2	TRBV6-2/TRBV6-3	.	CASSTSGRYNEQFF	TGTGCCAGCAGCACTAGCGGGAGATACAATGAGCAGTTCTTC
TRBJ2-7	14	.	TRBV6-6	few	CASRLGPLSYEQYF	TGTGCCAGCAGGCTGGGCCCACTCTCCTACGAGCAGTACTTC
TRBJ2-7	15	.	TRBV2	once	CASSFSQVTTYEQYF	TGTGCCAGCTCCTTTAGCCAGGTCACCACCTACGAGCAGTACTTC
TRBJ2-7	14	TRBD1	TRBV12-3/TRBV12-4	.	CASRARQGSGKQYF	TGTGCCAGCAGGGCCCGACAGGGTTCAGGGAAGCAGTACTTC
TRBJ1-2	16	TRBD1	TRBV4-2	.	CASSPIGQGALNGYTF	TGTGCCAGCAGCCCCATAGGACAGGGCGCCCTTAATGGCTACACCTTC
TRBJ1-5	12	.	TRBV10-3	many	CAISDGNQPQHF	TGTGCCATCAGTGACGGTAATCAGCCCCAGCATTTT
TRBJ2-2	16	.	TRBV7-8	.	CASSLTAGRTPGSCFF	.
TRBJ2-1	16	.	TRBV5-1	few	CASSPPGGQLNNEQFF	TGCGCCAGCAGCCCTCCAGGAGGACAGCTAAACAATGAGCAGTTCTTC
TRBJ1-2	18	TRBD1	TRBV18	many	CASSLTGTGETSIAGYTF	TGTGCCAGCTCACTTACCGGGACAGGCGAGACTTCGATCGCTGGCTACACCTTC
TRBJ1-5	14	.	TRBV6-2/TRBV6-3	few	CASSYSEDYQPQHF	TGTGCCAGCAGTTACTCCGAGGATTATCAGCCCCAGCATTTT
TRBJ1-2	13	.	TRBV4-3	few	CASSQAPDYGYTF	TGCGCCAGCAGCCAAGCCCCAGATTATGGCTACACCTTC
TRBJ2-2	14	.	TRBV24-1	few	CATGGRGITGELFF	TGTGCCACCGGGGGTCGGGGCATCACCGGGGAGCTGTTTTTT
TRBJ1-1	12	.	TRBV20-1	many	CSACPMFAEAFF	TGCAGTGCTTGCCCCATGTTTGCTGAAGCTTTCTTT
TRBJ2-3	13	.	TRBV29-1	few	CSGSGTTADTQYF	TGCAGCGGCTCCGGGACCACGGCAGATACGCAGTATTTT
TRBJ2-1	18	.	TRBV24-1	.	CATSDFPPKGGEHNEQFF	TGTGCCACCAGTGATTTTCCCCCAAAGGGGGGGGAACACAATGAGCAGTTCTTC
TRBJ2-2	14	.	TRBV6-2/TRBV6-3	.	CASRGAGNTGELFF	TGTGCCAGCAGGGGGGCCGGGAACACCGGGGAGCTGTTTTTT
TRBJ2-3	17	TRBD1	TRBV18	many	CASSPPTGASSTDTQYF	TGTGCCAGCTCACCTCCGACAGGGGCTTCTAGCACAGATACGCAGTATTTT
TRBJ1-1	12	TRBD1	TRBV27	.	CASRRTGSEAFF	TGTGCCAGCAGGAGGACAGGGAGTGAAGCTTTCTTT
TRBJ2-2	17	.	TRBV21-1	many	CASSKELGEGDTGELFF	TGTGCCAGCAGCAAAGAGTTGGGGGAAGGGGACACCGGGGAGCTGTTTTTT
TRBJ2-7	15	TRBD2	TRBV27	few	CASSFETSGSYEQYF	TGTGCCAGCAGTTTTGAAACTAGCGGGAGCTACGAGCAGTACTTC
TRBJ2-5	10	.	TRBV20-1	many	CSATRETQYF	TGCAGTGCGACCCGAGAGACCCAGTACTTC
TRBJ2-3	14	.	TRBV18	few	CASLGTLSTDTQYF	TGTGCCAGCTTAGGAACCCTAAGCACAGATACGCAGTATTTT
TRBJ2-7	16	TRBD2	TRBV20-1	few	CSARVPGGSGSYEQYF	TGCAGTGCTAGAGTTCCTGGCGGGAGCGGCTCCTACGAGCAGTACTTC
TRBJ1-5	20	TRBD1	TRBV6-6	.	CASSSYSQGQGRDSNQPQHF	TGTGCCAGCAGTTCCTACTCCCAGGGACAGGGAAGGGATAGCAATCAGCCCCAGCATTTT
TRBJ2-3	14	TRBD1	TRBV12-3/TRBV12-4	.	CASSQGAKVDTQYF	TGTGCCAGCAGCCAGGGGGCAAAGGTAGATACGCAGTATTTT
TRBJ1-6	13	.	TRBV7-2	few	CASSGTRNSPLHF	TGTGCCAGCAGCGGGACCCGGAATTCACCCCTCCACTTT
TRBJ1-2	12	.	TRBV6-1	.	CASSEEGLGYTF	TGTGCCAGCAGTGAGGAGGGGCTAGGCTACACCTTC
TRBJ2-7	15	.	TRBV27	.	CASNPQATGLGEQYF	TGTGCCAGCAACCCACAGGCTACAGGCCTCGGAGAGCAGTACTTC
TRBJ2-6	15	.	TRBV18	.	CASSEQNTGANVLTF	TGTGCCAGCTCCGAACAGAATACTGGGGCCAACGTCCTGACTTTC
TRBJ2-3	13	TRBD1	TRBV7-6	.	CASSLTHGTEAYF	TGTGCCAGCAGCCTAACTCACGGGACAGAAGCGTATTTT
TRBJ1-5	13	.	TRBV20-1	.	CSARQGASKPQHF	TGCAGTGCTAGGCAGGGCGCCTCAAAGCCCCAGCATTTT
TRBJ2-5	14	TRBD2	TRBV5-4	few	CASSSTSGGETQYF	TGTGCCAGCAGCTCCACTAGCGGGGGAGAGACCCAGTACTTC
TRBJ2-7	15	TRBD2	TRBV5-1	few	CASSPGTSGLYEQYF	TGCGCCAGCAGCCCCGGGACTAGCGGGCTCTACGAGCAGTACTTC